One sample yielded the 8 T cell receptor beta chains listed below, sequenced in a study of T cell changes during pregnancy in multiple sclerosis. Clones were sequenced by immunoSEQ multiplex PCR, and TCRdb holds only the in-frame ones, with some missing. The sample holds about 60,000 clones, over 80% seen once. The specimen was CD4+ T cells from peripheral blood mononuclear cells, collected in the first trimester of pregnancy. The receptors derive from a female donor with multiple sclerosis, enrolled in a pregnancy study.

This clone came up a few times. J is TRBJ2-7 and V is TRBV4-1; the D gene is possibly TRBD1 (6 bases). V shed 1 base and J shed 2 bases, with 9 bases lying between them. Germline lookup yields CDR1 MGHRA and CDR2 YSYEKL. This CDR3 region has 14 residues. The CDR3 region has the DNA TGCGCCAGCAGCCAAGGACAGGCCCCCTACGAGCAGTACTTC. Protein: CASSQGQAPYEQYF.

The chain combines TRBV27 with TRBJ1-5, with D possibly being TRBD1 (6 bases). Germline V gives CDR1 MNHEY, CDR2 SMNVEV (reference sequence). This CDR3 comprises 11 residues. V lost 7 bases and J lost 5, with 6 bases in between. The CDR3 region has the DNA TGTGCCAGCAAGGGGGATCAGCCCCAGCATTTT. As protein: CASKGDQPQHF.

This clone was seen only once. The chain's CDR3 is CASSPRGLVPANYGYTF. The CDR3 DNA sequence: TGTGCCAGCAGCCCGAGGGGGCTTGTACCAGCTAACTATGGCTACACCTTC. This chain connects TRBV7-9 to TRBJ1-2, with 7 bases fitting TRBD1. The CDR3 spans 17 residues. V trimming: 5 bases; J trimming: 0 bases; junction bases outside the gene matches: 12. Germline CDR1 SEHNR, CDR2 FQNEAQ (reference sequence).

Concerning this clone itself: Other DNA sequences in the sample encode the same CDR3. V is TRBV7-2 and J is TRBJ1-1, with TRBD1 as a possible D gene (5 bases). Germline V gene lookup returns CDR1 SGHTA and CDR2 FQGNSA. The CDR3 covers 13 residues. V was cut by 4 bases and J by 2 bases, with 8 bases left in between. The CDR3 sequence: CASSSQGNTEAFF. CDR3 bases: TGTGCCAGCAGCTCCCAGGGTAACACTGAAGCTTTCTTT.

This clone was recorded once. J is TRBJ1-1 and V is TRBV11-2, with TRBD1 as a possible D gene (5 bases). The CDR3 spans 15 residues. Germline loops: CDR1 SGHAT, CDR2 FQNNGV. Trimming took 1 base from V and 0 from J, leaving 9 bases between them. The CDR3 protein is CASSLGWGVNTEAFF. The CDR3 DNA follows: TGTGCCAGCAGCTTAGGGTGGGGGGTGAACACTGAAGCTTTCTTT.

V is TRBV7-2 and J is TRBJ1-4; D call uncertain. The CDR3 loop spans 15 amino acids. Trimming cost V 5 bases and J 2 bases, with 12 bases left between them. CDR1 SGHTA and CDR2 FQGNSA come from the germline V gene. The CDR3 DNA is TGTGCCAGCAGCACTGGGCCCCGGACTAATGAAAAACTGTTTTTT. This codes for CASSTGPRTNEKLFF.

V and J are TRBV2 and TRBJ2-4; maybe TRBD2 (7 bases). This CDR3 spans 16 amino acids. CDR1 is SNHLY and CDR2 is FYNNEI in the germline V gene. The V end lost 3 bases, the J end lost 2 bases, and 14 bases lay between the germline ends. CDR3 DNA: TGTGCCAGCAGTGAGCCCCGCGGGGGCACCAAAAACATTCAGTACTTC. It specifies CASSEPRGGTKNIQYF.

This chain links TRBV27 with TRBJ1-6, with unresolved D. Germline CDR1 is MNHEY and CDR2 is SMNVEV (reference sequence). V lost 5 bases to trimming and J lost 14 bases, with 19 bases between them. The CDR3 loop spans 14 amino acids. The CDR3 coding sequence is TGTGCCAGCAGTCCCTGGGAGGGCCCCTCTGCCCTCCACTTT. Protein sequence: CASSPWEGPSALHF.